This is a list of T cell receptor beta chains from one sample in a study of T cell repertoires in ileal Crohn's disease. Measured with immunoSEQ multiplex PCR; TCRdb has only the in-frame clones, and not every one. In the table there are 9,000 to 13,000 clones, around 80% of which are singletons. The sample consisted of ileal tissue. The receptors here all came from an adult with Crohn's disease. The CDR3 runs from the conserved cysteine through the conserved F or W. The D gene is left open where the match is weak. Clone size is given for some rows only: seen once, a few or many times, or a class if the clone is expanded.

clone_size	d_call	v_call	j_call	cdr3_nt	cdr3_aa
few	TRBD1	TRBV5-4	TRBJ2-7	TGTGCCAGCAGCTTACAGACAGGGTACGAGCAGTACTTC	CASSLQTGYEQYF
NA	NA	TRBV30	TRBJ2-3	TGTGCCTGGAGTACTGGGGGGGCGGGGGCAGATACGCAGTATTTT	CAWSTGGAGADTQYF
NA	NA	TRBV19	TRBJ2-3	TGTGCCAGTAGTCGTACAGATACGCAGTATTTT	CASSRTDTQYF
once	NA	TRBV7-9	TRBJ2-2	TGTGCCAGCAGCTTGGAGGGGAGCACCGGGGAGCTGTTTTTT	CASSLEGSTGELFF
once	NA	TRBV30	TRBJ1-1	TGTGCCTGGACCCAGGGGCAGGCCGAAGCTTTCTTT	CAWTQGQAEAFF
few	NA	TRBV27	TRBJ2-7	TGTGCCAGCAGTTTTCTGAGGGATCCCTCCTACGAGCAGTACTTC	CASSFLRDPSYEQYF
NA	TRBD2	TRBV4-3	TRBJ2-6	TGCGCCAGCAGCCAAGATCCCACTAGCGGTGGGGTTGGGGCCAACGTCCTGACTTTC	CASSQDPTSGGVGANVLTF
NA	NA	TRBV4-1	TRBJ1-1	TGCGCCAGCAGCCAGGGGGCCTCTGAAGCTTTCTTT	CASSQGASEAFF
few	NA	TRBV21-1	TRBJ2-1	TGTGCCAGCAGCAAAAGACCGAGGTTCGTCAATGAGCAGTTCTTC	CASSKRPRFVNEQFF
NA	TRBD2	TRBV29-1	TRBJ2-3	TGCAGCGTTAGTTTGGGGGGGGGCACAGATACGCAGTATTTT	CSVSLGGGTDTQYF
medium-sized	NA	TRBV6-1	TRBJ1-5	TGTGCCAGCAGTGAACCGGGAATTAGCAATCAGCCCCAGCATTTT	CASSEPGISNQPQHF
NA	TRBD1	TRBV6-6	TRBJ2-1	TGTGCCAGCAGGCTCACAGGGGTGTCCTACAATGAGCAGTTCTTC	CASRLTGVSYNEQFF
NA	NA	TRBV5-1	TRBJ1-1	TGCGCCAGCAGCTTGGGGCAAGCAGGGGCAGGTTGGGTCCGAAACACTGAAGCTTTCTTT	CASSLGQAGAGWVRNTEAFF
NA	NA	TRBV9	TRBJ2-5	TGTGCCAGCAGCTTAGGACATCACCAAGAGACCCAGTACTTC	CASSLGHHQETQYF
NA	NA	TRBV27	TRBJ1-1	TGTGCCAGCAGTCTACAGGGGAACACTGAAGCTTTCTTT	CASSLQGNTEAFF
NA	TRBD1	TRBV6-5	TRBJ2-5	TGTGCCAGCAGTTTCCGACAGGGGATCCGAGAGACCCAGTACTTC	CASSFRQGIRETQYF
large	TRBD1	TRBV5-4	TRBJ1-2	TGTGCCAGCAGCCGCCTCGGGGACAGGGGAAACTATGGCTACACCTTC	CASSRLGDRGNYGYTF
NA	TRBD1	TRBV2	TRBJ2-7	TGTGCCAGCAGTGAACGCAGGGGGCGTGCCGAGCAGTACTTC	CASSERRGRAEQYF
few	NA	TRBV12-1	TRBJ1-4	TGTGCCAGCATCCGCCCGAGGGGGGGGCGAGAAAAACTGTTTTTT	CASIRPRGGREKLFF
NA	TRBD1	TRBV18	TRBJ2-6	TGTGCCAGCTCACCGCCCAGGGGGAAGAACTCTGGGGCCAACGTCCTGACTTTC	CASSPPRGKNSGANVLTF
NA	NA	TRBV30	TRBJ1-2	TGTGCCTGGAGCTGGGCGGGCGGAAAAAGGAATGGCTACACCTTC	CAWSWAGGKRNGYTF
NA	TRBD1	TRBV11-2	TRBJ2-7	TGTGCCAGCAGCGTTGGACAGGGGCAAACCTACGAGCAGTACTTC	CASSVGQGQTYEQYF
NA	NA	TRBV5-1	TRBJ2-5	TGCGCCAGCTCGAGGGGGGGCTTCGGGGAGACCCAGTACTTC	CASSRGGFGETQYF
NA	NA	TRBV7-9	TRBJ1-1	TGTGCCAGCAGCCGGCCGCGGAGCACTGAAGCTTTCTTT	CASSRPRSTEAFF
NA	NA	TRBV5-6	TRBJ2-1	TGTGCCAGCAGTCCCCGGGACACACACAATGAGCAGTTCTTC	CASSPRDTHNEQFF
once	NA	TRBV29-1	TRBJ1-1	TGCAGCGTTTTTACCAGGGGTGTGAACACTGAAGCTTTCTTT	CSVFTRGVNTEAFF
NA	TRBD1	TRBV2	TRBJ2-3	TGTGCCAGCAGTACCACAGGGGAAGATACGCAGTATTTT	CASSTTGEDTQYF
once	NA	TRBV2	TRBJ2-7	TGTGCCAGCAGTTCACAGATCTACGAGCAGTACTTC	CASSSQIYEQYF